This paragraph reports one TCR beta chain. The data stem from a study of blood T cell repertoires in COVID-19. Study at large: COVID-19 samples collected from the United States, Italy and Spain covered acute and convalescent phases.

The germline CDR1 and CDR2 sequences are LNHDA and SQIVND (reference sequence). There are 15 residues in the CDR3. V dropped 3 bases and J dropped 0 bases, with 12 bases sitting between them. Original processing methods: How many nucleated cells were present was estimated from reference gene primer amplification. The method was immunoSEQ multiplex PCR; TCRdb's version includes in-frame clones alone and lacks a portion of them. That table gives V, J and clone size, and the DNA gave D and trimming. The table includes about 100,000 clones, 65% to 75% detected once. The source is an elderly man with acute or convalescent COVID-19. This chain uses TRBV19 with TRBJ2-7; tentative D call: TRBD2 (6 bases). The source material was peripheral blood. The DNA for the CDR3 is TGTGCCAGTAGTATTGCGGGGCCGGCCTCCTACGAGCAGTACTTC. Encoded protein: CASSIAGPASYEQYF.